This T cell receptor (beta chain) was retrieved from a study of blood T cell repertoires in COVID-19 (dated by TCRdb to 2019 to 2021). In terms of the full investigation: Samples from collaborators originated in the United States, Italy and Spain and spanned both the acute and convalescent phases of COVID-19. A freely available public database, intended as a resource for researchers studying the immune response to SARS-CoV-2, is where the repertoires were released. The samples were drawn from two sources: the first 160 participants of the ongoing ImmuneRACE study, and fewer than 1,500 subjects contributed by 6 global collaborators. Where available, HLA class I and class II types were obtained from metadata supplied by the sample provider rather than from assay-based typing. Deeply sampled blood TCRbeta repertoires from subjects exposed to, actively infected with, or recovered from COVID-19 were included in the dataset. Sample metadata almost always included a de-identified subject ID, COVID-19 status, age in years and sex. The material from the prospective study consisted of cDNA or gDNA derived from T cells, B-cell-depleted T cells, or PBMCs. Findings and caveats that apply to the study as a whole: The quantity of clinical and demographic metadata differed by source and by participant and was supplied without curation.

The collaborating institutions used their own protocols to collect whole blood in K2EDTA tubes. For TCRbeta analysis, collaborators shipped samples in one of three forms: frozen whole blood, isolated PBMCs, or DNA extracted from either of those sample types. TCRbeta CDR3 regions were amplified from genomic DNA by means of the immunoSEQ Assay, a bias-controlled multiplex PCR. The source study handled its data this way. Nucleated cell counts per sample were estimated from amplification of reference gene primers within the assay. To quantify the absolute abundance of each unique TCRbeta CDR3 rearrangement, sequence reads were collapsed and filtered. For each sample, productive Simpson clonality was calculated as the square root of Simpson's diversity index over productive rearrangements. In its TCRdb copy, this immuneACCESS table keeps in-frame sequences only and misses some clones. Where compared with another copy, unresolved V genes explain less than half of these, and the others have no known cause. V, J and clone size reflect that table, while D and trimming were determined from the DNA. The sample contains roughly 91,000 clones, almost 85% of them found a single time. The ten largest clones represent 0.95% to 1.5% of the sample.

Worth noting for this clone: What this receptor recognizes is not known. The input lacks base qualities; no much larger clone sits a single base away.

The germline V and J ends show losses of 5 bases and 11 bases respectively, and no gene match explains 5 bases of the junction. There are 12 amino acids in the CDR3, from cysteine to phenylalanine inclusive. Only the CDR3 region is kept as DNA, spanning 36 bases read in frame from base 1. Via the germline V gene (reference sequence), CDR1 is LNHDA and CDR2 SQIVND. The source material was peripheral blood. This TCR was recovered from a woman at least 80 years old with acute or convalescent COVID-19. The chain is encoded by TRBV19 joined to TRBJ2-3; 9 bases in the junction line up with TRBD1. The nucleotide sequence reads TGTGCCAGTAGTGTACCGGGACAGGGGCAGTATTTT. This translates into CASSVPGQGQYF.